A selection of T cell receptor beta chains follows, all from one sample in a study of radiotherapy plus CTLA-4 blockade in lung cancer. Repertoires were generated with immunoSEQ multiplex PCR, while TCRdb's copy carries only in-frame clones and drops some. The profile shows under 90,000 clones, more than 70% of them singletons. Here the sequenced sample was peripheral blood, taken from a patient treated with radiotherapy plus ipilimumab. These receptors all come from a human donor with non-small cell lung cancer that progressed on radiotherapy plus ipilimumab. The CDR3 runs from the conserved cysteine through the conserved F or W. Fields, in order: V gene, D gene, J gene, clone size, CDR3 protein, CDR3 DNA. D genes are given only for firm matches. Clone size, where shown, is once, few, many, or a class for clones that have expanded.

>TRBV2|.|TRBJ2-1|.
CASTWTDYNEQFF
TGTGCCAGCACCTGGACGGACTACAATGAGCAGTTCTTC
>TRBV7-6|TRBD1|TRBJ2-7|.
CASSPQGDRREQYF
TGTGCCAGCAGCCCCCAGGGGGATAGGCGTGAGCAGTACTTC
>TRBV10-3|.|TRBJ1-2|.
CAISGRDGGSHGYTF
TGTGCCATCAGTGGGCGGGACGGGGGTTCTCATGGCTACACCTTC
>TRBV7-9|.|TRBJ1-1|once
CASSLMGGTEAFF
TGTGCCAGCAGCTTAATGGGGGGTACTGAAGCTTTCTTT
>TRBV6-5|.|TRBJ2-5|.
CASRGNQETQYF
TGTGCCAGCAGGGGGAATCAAGAGACCCAGTACTTC
>TRBV4-1|.|TRBJ1-1|.
CASSQDSRGTEAFF
TGCGCCAGCAGCCAAGATTCCCGGGGCACTGAAGCTTTCTTT
>TRBV7-9|.|TRBJ2-2|.
CASSLPGTRSTGELFF
TGTGCCAGCAGCTTACCAGGGACAAGAAGCACCGGGGAGCTGTTTTTT
>TRBV10-3|TRBD1|TRBJ2-3|.
CAISPMGGQGRDTQYF
TGTGCCATCAGCCCCATGGGGGGACAGGGGAGAGATACGCAGTATTTT
>TRBV5-8|TRBD1|TRBJ2-5|.
CASSPRGTGARGTQYF
TGTGCCAGCAGCCCTAGAGGTACAGGGGCCCGAGGGACCCAGTACTTC
>TRBV7-6|TRBD1|TRBJ1-1|.
CASSWSGGSEAFF
TGTGCCAGCAGCTGGTCAGGGGGCTCTGAAGCTTTCTTT
>TRBV5-5|.|TRBJ1-6|many
CASSFQGNNSPLHF
TGTGCCAGCAGCTTCCAGGGAAATAATTCACCCCTCCACTTT
>TRBV7-8|.|TRBJ2-7|.
CASSSYGDYEQYF
TGTGCCAGCAGCTCTTACGGCGACTACGAGCAGTACTTC
>TRBV7-9|.|TRBJ2-7|.
CATGGATSYEQYF
TGTGCCACCGGAGGGGCCACCTCCTACGAGCAGTACTTC
>TRBV5-1|TRBD1|TRBJ1-1|.
CASSVQGTETEAFF
TGCGCCAGCAGCGTACAGGGGACCGAAACTGAAGCTTTCTTT
>TRBV5-6|TRBD1|TRBJ2-5|.
CASSSLRDRTSQETQYF
TGTGCCAGCAGCTCCCTCCGGGACAGGACATCCCAAGAGACCCAGTACTTC
>TRBV15|.|TRBJ1-3|.
CATSRDARSSGNTIYF
TGTGCCACCAGCAGAGACGCCAGAAGCTCTGGAAACACCATATATTTT
>TRBV6-1|TRBD1|TRBJ1-5|once
CASSERGTGISNQPQHF
TGTGCCAGCAGTGAAAGAGGGACAGGGATTAGCAATCAGCCCCAGCATTTT
>TRBV2|TRBD2|TRBJ2-5|.
CASSEGGTSEETQYF
TGTGCCAGCAGTGAAGGGGGGACTAGCGAAGAGACCCAGTACTTC
>TRBV6-5|.|TRBJ2-3|.
CASGDTDTQYF
TGTGCCAGCGGAGACACAGATACGCAGTATTTT
>TRBV9|TRBD1|TRBJ1-3|.
CASSAYRGFSSGNTIYF
TGTGCCAGCAGCGCGTACAGGGGCTTCAGCTCTGGAAACACCATATATTTT
>TRBV11-2|.|TRBJ2-7|.
CADTSGDSYEQYF
TGTGCCGACACGAGCGGAGACTCCTACGAGCAGTACTTC
>TRBV30|TRBD1|TRBJ2-7|.
CAWGTVPHEQYF
TGTGCCTGGGGGACAGTCCCCCACGAGCAGTACTTC
>TRBV19|.|TRBJ1-2|.
CASSPEGHRDPYGYTF
TGTGCCAGTAGCCCCGAGGGACACCGGGACCCGTATGGCTACACCTTC
>TRBV5-1|TRBD1|TRBJ1-1|.
CASSPLGTGGSIGNTEAFF
TGCGCCAGCAGCCCGCTAGGGACAGGGGGCTCCATTGGGAACACTGAAGCTTTCTTT
>TRBV7-9|.|TRBJ1-6|few
CASSLAKSPLHF
TGTGCCAGCAGCCTCGCCAAGTCACCCCTCCACTTT
>TRBV11-1|TRBD1|TRBJ1-1|.
CASSLGQGAPNTEAFF
TGTGCCAGCAGCTTAGGTCAGGGGGCGCCGAACACTGAAGCTTTCTTT
>TRBV7-2|.|TRBJ2-5|.
CASSLRRTTQETQYF
TGTGCCAGCAGCTTAAGGAGGACCACCCAAGAGACCCAGTACTTC
>TRBV7-6|TRBD1|TRBJ2-7|.
CASSTRDRDEQYF
TGTGCCAGCAGCACACGAGACAGGGACGAGCAGTACTTC
>TRBV4-1|.|TRBJ1-1|.
CASSRTDVMNTEAFF
TGCGCCAGCAGCCGAACAGACGTAATGAACACTGAAGCTTTCTTT
>TRBV25-1|.|TRBJ2-3|.
CASSESRADETDTQYF
TGTGCCAGCAGTGAATCCCGGGCAGACGAAACAGATACGCAGTATTTT
>TRBV5-1|.|TRBJ2-2|.
CASSWREFGTGELFF
TGCGCCAGCAGCTGGAGGGAGTTCGGAACCGGGGAGCTGTTTTTT
>TRBV5-5|.|TRBJ1-2|.
CASSLAGEAGYTF
TGTGCCAGCAGCTTGGCCGGGGAAGCTGGCTACACCTTC
>TRBV27|.|TRBJ2-3|.
CASSPPRTDTQYF
TGTGCCAGCAGTCCCCCCCGCACAGATACGCAGTATTTT
>TRBV7-6|.|TRBJ2-1|.
CASSPSGQKLNNEQFF
TGTGCCAGCAGCCCGAGTGGCCAGAAACTAAACAATGAGCAGTTCTTC
>TRBV5-8|.|TRBJ2-3|.
CASSLVGHRWYF
TGTGCCAGCAGCTTGGTCGGTCATCGGTGGTATTTT
>TRBV29-1|.|TRBJ1-1|few
CSAISGSEGAFF
TGCAGCGCCATTAGTGGGTCGGAGGGGGCTTTCTTT
>TRBV4-2|.|TRBJ1-1|.
CASSLLGTSNTEAFF
TGTGCCAGCAGCCTACTCGGGACATCGAACACTGAAGCTTTCTTT
>TRBV5-1|TRBD1|TRBJ2-3|once
CASERTGGTDTQYF
TGCGCCAGCGAAAGGACAGGGGGGACAGATACGCAGTATTTT